These 29 T cell receptor beta chains were all obtained from the same sample, sequenced in a study of long-term antiretroviral therapy in people with HIV. A v3.0 immunoSEQ assay was performed at survey level. Profiling relied on immunoSEQ multiplex PCR, and the TCRdb table lists in-frame clones only, not all of them. The table shows fewer than 35,000 clones, with around four fifths occurring only once. The material was unsorted PBMCs, obtained 2.9 years after starting antiretroviral therapy. The receptors here all came from a man aged 45-65 years with HIV.

The chain is built from TRBV6-6 and TRBJ1-5, with D perhaps matching TRBD1 (5 bases). Germline CDR1 reads MNHNY; CDR2 reads SVGAGI (reference sequence). The V gene lost 7 bases and the J gene lost 7 bases, with 20 bases spanning the gap. The CDR3 extends over 15 amino acids. The DNA for the CDR3 is TGTGCCAGCACCTACAGGTCAGGGCTGGGGCAGCCCCAGCATTTT. As protein: CASTYRSGLGQPQHF.

This sequence joins TRBV18 and TRBJ2-4; 7 nucleotides align to TRBD1. The CDR3 consists of 17 residues. Per germline, CDR1 KGHSH and CDR2 LQKENI. J was trimmed by 6 bases and V by 2 bases; bases with no gene match: 13. CDR3 coding DNA: TGTGCCAGCTCACCATCAGCCCCCCAGGCAGGGGGAAACATTCAGTACTTC. Its translation is CASSPSAPQAGGNIQYF.

This clone was detected only once. J is TRBJ2-5 and V is TRBV5-1; unclear D gene. Matching the DNA end better, TRBJ2-7 makes the J call doubtful. The germline V gene has CDR1 SGHRS and CDR2 YFSETQ. CDR3 size: 14 residues. The CDR3 DNA follows: TGCGCCAGCAGCTTTACCCCTAATGCTTACGAGCAGTACTTC. Encoded protein: CASSFTPNAYEQYF.

V usage is TRBV4-3 and J usage is TRBJ2-2; 11 bases fit TRBD1. J lost 4 bases, V lost 4 bases, and 5 bases had no gene match. This CDR3 spans 16 amino acids. Per germline, CDR1 LGHNA and CDR2 YSLEER. CDR3 amino acids: CASSRAGTGGTGELFF. CDR3 in DNA: TGCGCCAGCAGCCGAGCAGGGACAGGGGGCACCGGGGAGCTGTTTTTT.

V is TRBV4-3 and J is TRBJ2-1; tentatively, D is TRBD1 (9 bases). Germline V gene lookup returns CDR1 LGHNA and CDR2 YSLEER. The ends were cut back, 0 bases at V and 5 bases at J, with 17 bases in the middle. This CDR3 spans 17 amino acids. In nucleotides, the CDR3 is TGCGCCAGCAGCCAAGATAGCGGGACAGGGAGAGACAATGAGCAGTTCTTC. Its translation: CASSQDSGTGRDNEQFF.

V gene TRBV11-3 combines with J gene TRBJ2-1; the match to TRBD1 covers 7 bases. The CDR3 has 15 residues. Germline assignment: CDR1 SGHNT and CDR2 YENEEA. V shed 0 bases, J shed 1 base, and the junction held 0 bases outside the gene matches. CDR3 coding DNA: TGTGCCAGCAGCTTAGAGGGACAGTCCTACAATGAGCAGTTCTTC. The encoded protein is CASSLEGQSYNEQFF.

The V gene is TRBV9, the J gene TRBJ2-2; 7 nucleotides line up with TRBD1. CDR3 length: 15 residues. Looked up from germline, CDR1 is SGDLS and CDR2 is YYNGEE. Unmatched junction bases numbered 7, after V lost 4 bases and J lost 4 bases. CDR3 in DNA: TGTGCCAGCAGCATCGACAGGGTGAGCACCGGGGAGCTGTTTTTT. Its translation: CASSIDRVSTGELFF.

The genes are TRBV29-1 and TRBJ1-1; no firm D call. This CDR3 comprises 13 residues. From germline, CDR1 is SQVTM and CDR2 ANQGSEA. V lost 4 bases and J 5 bases, leaving 14 bases between the germline ends. The CDR3 spells CSVAPTRQTEAFF. Here the CDR3 DNA reads TGCAGCGTTGCCCCTACCAGACAAACTGAAGCTTTCTTT.

The V gene is TRBV9, the J gene TRBJ1-3; 7 nucleotides match TRBD1. CDR3 length: 15 amino acids. The V gene's germline CDR1 is SGDLS and CDR2 YYNGEE. The trim removed 3 bases at V and 7 bases at J, leaving 10 bases unmatched. CDR3 in DNA: TGTGCCAGCAGCGCGCGGCTGAACAGGGGTAACACCATATATTTT. Translated: CASSARLNRGNTIYF.

The gene calls are TRBV28 and TRBJ2-7, with 10 bases aligning to TRBD2. V shed 10 bases, J shed 1 base, and the junction held 7 bases outside the gene matches. CDR1 and CDR2 from the germline V gene are MDHEN and SYDVKM. The CDR3 extends over 14 amino acids. CDR3 sequence reads: CAIGSGGTSYEQYF. The CDR3 nucleotides read TGTGCCATCGGTAGCGGGGGGACTTCCTACGAGCAGTACTTC.

The CDR3 loop is CASSLSSTVTGELFF. The DNA of the CDR3 is TGCGCCAGCAGCTTGAGTAGCACCGTCACCGGGGAGCTGTTTTTT. The chain links TRBV5-1 to TRBJ2-2; D unclear. This CDR3 has 15 residues. Trimming left V 1 base short and J 4 bases short, with 11 bases between. Germline loops: CDR1 SGHRS, CDR2 YFSETQ.

The CDR3 bases are TGTGCCAGCTCACCAACTGACGGGTTTCAGTACGAGCAGTACTTC. This sequence encodes CASSPTDGFQYEQYF. This sequence joins TRBV18 and TRBJ2-7; D unresolved. From germline, CDR1 is KGHSH and CDR2 LQKENI. The CDR3 has 15 residues. Trimming left V 2 bases short and J 4 bases short, with 15 bases between.

J is TRBJ2-1 and V is TRBV5-1; no definite D call. The CDR3 length is 17 residues. CDR1 SGHRS and CDR2 YFSETQ come from the germline V gene. V dropped 1 base and J dropped 6 bases, with 20 bases sitting between them. The chain's CDR3 is CASSLFPGVLGRNEQFF. The CDR3 region has the DNA TGCGCCAGCAGCTTGTTCCCAGGTGTCCTTGGCCGCAATGAGCAGTTCTTC.

The chain is built from TRBV7-2 and TRBJ2-1, with TRBD2 matching 10 bases. Germline CDR1 reads SGHTA; CDR2 reads FQGNSA. The ends lost 6 bases at V and 5 bases at J; junction bases unmatched: 4. The CDR3 contains 14 residues. CDR3 DNA: TGTGCCAGCAGAGCGGGGGGGCCCCACAATGAGCAGTTCTTC. As protein: CASRAGGPHNEQFF.

The V gene is TRBV5-5, the J gene TRBJ1-4; tentative D call: TRBD1 (6 bases). Looked up from germline, CDR1 is SGHKS and CDR2 is YYEKEE (reference sequence). CDR3 length equals 15 residues. The germline V and J ends were trimmed by 0 bases and 6 bases, with 12 bases remaining between them. Written as DNA, the CDR3 is TGTGCCAGCAGCTTGGGGGGGGCGCGATATGAAAAACTGTTTTTT. Protein sequence: CASSLGGARYEKLFF.

This clone was seen once. This chain uses TRBV29-1 with TRBJ1-2; 8 bases are a match to TRBD1. The CDR3 runs to 15 residues. The germline gives CDR1 SQVTM, CDR2 ANQGSEA. With 1 base clipped from V and 4 bases from J, the junction kept 8 bases outside the gene matches. CDR3 sequence: CSVEAPTGGGYGYTF. The CDR3 DNA reads as TGCAGCGTTGAAGCCCCCACAGGGGGGGGCTATGGCTACACCTTC.

This chain joins TRBV7-8 and TRBJ1-5; D is undetermined. CDR1 SGHVS and CDR2 FQNEAQ come from the germline V gene. V was pared by 2 bases and J by 0 bases, with 8 bases between. The CDR3 is 15 amino acids. In nucleotides, the CDR3 is TGTGCCAGCAGCTTACGTGGGGATAGCAATCAGCCCCAGCATTTT. Amino acids: CASSLRGDSNQPQHF.

V gene TRBV6-5 combines with J gene TRBJ1-5; D perhaps matches TRBD1 (6 bases). Germline loops: CDR1 MNHEY, CDR2 SVGAGI. The CDR3 consists of 14 residues. V lost 6 bases to trimming and J lost 3 bases, with 12 bases between them. The CDR3 DNA follows: TGTGCCAGCAGAACAGGGAATTCCAATCAGCCCCAGCATTTT. This codes for CASRTGNSNQPQHF.

The chain employs TRBV7-8 and TRBJ2-7; D might be TRBD1 (8 bases). The V end lost 3 bases, the J end lost 2 bases, and 14 bases lay between the germline ends. CDR1 and CDR2 (germline): SGHVS, FQNEAQ. The CDR3 has 15 residues. CDR3 nucleotides: TGTGCCAGCAGCTTGCGTACAGGGGGGGCCTACGAGCAGTACTTC. It is translated as CASSLRTGGAYEQYF. Drawing the rest from reference TRBV7-8 and TRBJ2-7, the complete variable domain is GAGVSQSPRYKVAKRGQDVALRCDPISGHVSLFWYQQALGQGPEFLTYFQNEAQLDKSGLPSDRFFAERPEGSVSTLKIQRTQQEDSAVYLCASSLRTGGAYEQYFGPGTRLTVT.

V usage is TRBV19 and J usage is TRBJ1-1, with D perhaps TRBD1 (5 bases). In germline, CDR1 is LNHDA, CDR2 SQIVND (reference sequence). This CDR3 spans 12 amino acids. The germline V and J ends were trimmed by 3 bases and 10 bases, with 12 bases remaining between them. The chain's CDR3 is CASSIGLGGAFF. The CDR3 nucleotides read TGTGCCAGTAGTATCGGGTTGGGGGGAGCTTTCTTT.

The chain carries TRBV28 and TRBJ2-1; 11 bases match TRBD2. The V gene's germline CDR1 is MDHEN and CDR2 SYDVKM. The CDR3 loop spans 17 amino acids. The ends lost 6 bases at V and 4 bases at J; junction bases unmatched: 11. CDR3 in DNA: TGTGCCAGCAGCCCCCGGGGAGGACTAGCGGGTTACAATGAGCAGTTCTTC. This sequence encodes CASSPRGGLAGYNEQFF.

The gene calls are TRBV7-9 and TRBJ2-2; TRBD2 is a possible D gene (6 bases). With 5 bases removed from V and 7 bases from J, the gap between germline ends came to 14 bases. CDR3 length equals 14 residues. Germline assignment: CDR1 SEHNR and CDR2 FQNEAQ (reference sequence). This CDR3 reads CASSTGGSGGELFF. The CDR3 region has the DNA TGTGCCAGCAGCACCGGGGGTTCTGGCGGGGAGCTGTTTTTT.

The chain combines TRBV30 with TRBJ1-3, with 10 nucleotides matching TRBD1. The length of the CDR3 is 15 residues. Germline V gene sequence: CDR1 GTSNPN, CDR2 SVGIG (reference sequence). The ends lost 2 bases at V and 4 bases at J; junction bases unmatched: 5. CDR3 sequence (DNA): TGTGCCTGGAGTAGAGGACAGGGGGGCGGAAACACCATATATTTT. This translates into CAWSRGQGGGNTIYF. The whole variable domain, filled in from reference TRBV30 and TRBJ1-3, reads SQTIHQWPATLVQPVGSPLSLECTVEGTSNPNLYWYRQAAGRGLQLLFYSVGIGQISSEVPQNLSASRPQDRQFILSSKKLLLSDSGFYLCAWSRGQGGGNTIYFGEGSWLTVV.

This clone was counted between two and nine times. The rearrangement links TRBV4-2 to TRBJ1-2; weak D call: TRBD1 (5 bases). Germline V gene lookup returns CDR1 LGHNA and CDR2 YNFKEQ. This CDR3 contains 14 residues. V lost 4 bases to trimming and J lost 2 bases, with 11 bases between them. The CDR3 loop reads CASSRGGSNYGYTF. The CDR3 DNA sequence: TGTGCCAGCAGCCGGGGGGGGTCGAACTATGGCTACACCTTC.

The gene calls are TRBV6-1 and TRBJ2-1; tentatively, D is TRBD1 (7 bases). The V end was cut by 4 bases, the J end by 4 bases, with 14 bases between. CDR1 MNHNS and CDR2 SASEGT come from the germline V gene. This CDR3 spans 15 amino acids. The CDR3 coding sequence is TGTGCCAGCAGTGTGGAGGGGGCCAGGTACAATGAGCAGTTCTTC. Translation gives CASSVEGARYNEQFF.

V usage is TRBV6-5 and J usage is TRBJ1-4; 7 bases fit TRBD1. The junction had 1 base not matched to a gene; V was cut back by 0 bases and J by 3 bases. This CDR3 contains 15 residues. Germline lookup yields CDR1 MNHEY and CDR2 SVGAGI. The CDR3 spells CASSYSGQPNEKLFF. The CDR3 DNA reads as TGTGCCAGCAGTTACTCGGGACAGCCTAATGAAAAACTGTTTTTT.

In this sample, this clone turned up a few times. The V gene is TRBV6-1, the J gene TRBJ2-7; D uncertain. The CDR3 is 13 residues long. CDR1 and CDR2 from the germline V gene are MNHNS and SASEGT. V lost 4 bases and J 2 bases, leaving 9 bases between the germline ends. CDR3 sequence (DNA): TGTGCCAGCAGTGCAGACGGCCCCTACGAGCAGTACTTC. Its translation: CASSADGPYEQYF.

J is TRBJ1-3 and V is TRBV6-1; D is ambiguous. Germline CDR1 MNHNS, CDR2 SASEGT. This CDR3 is built from 14 residues. V was clipped by 0 bases and J by 6 bases, with 9 bases between them. CDR3 in amino acids: CASSEARRKNTIYF. CDR3 coding DNA: TGTGCCAGCAGTGAAGCGCGTAGGAAAAACACCATATATTTT.

The CDR3 protein is CASSQDVLATYNEQFF. In DNA form, the CDR3 reads TGTGCCAGCAGCCAAGATGTACTAGCGACCTACAATGAGCAGTTCTTC. The V call is TRBV4-2, the J call TRBJ2-1; 7 positions agree with TRBD2. The V and J ends lost 0 bases and 2 bases, in that order; junction bases with no gene match: 4. The CDR3 extends over 16 amino acids. The germline CDR1 and CDR2 sequences are LGHNA and YNFKEQ.